Below, 20 T cell receptor beta chains from the same sample are listed, as sequenced in a study of neoadjuvant anti-PD-1 for oral cavity cancer (dated by TCRdb to about 2021). Per the publication, the time point label means: after neoadjuvant nivolumab, at surgical resection. Libraries came from the immunoSEQ multiplex PCR assay. TCRdb stores this immuneACCESS table with in-frame sequences only. Part of the clones is absent; in the studies checked, under half of the shortfall reflects unresolved V genes, and no reason is known for the rest. Recorded for this sample are around 65,000 clones; roughly nine tenths of them occurred a single time. The top ten constitute around 2.6% of the sample. The sequences come from PBMCs, collected after nivolumab (anti-PD-1) treatment. Source of these receptors: a person aged 35 to 85 with oral cavity squamous cell carcinoma.

As for this clone: Relative to the germline gene, one junction end is altered; a read error may explain this. The chain is built from TRBV4-2 and TRBJ2-7, with TRBD2 matching 10 bases. The CDR3 is 15 amino acids. CDR1 is LGHNA, CDR2 YNFKEQ, per germline. For the CDR3, the DNA is TGTGCCAGCAGCCAAGAAGGGGGACTAGCGTACGGGCAGTACTTC. Translated, it gives CASSQEGGLAYGQYF.

The chain carries TRBV2 and TRBJ2-1; 9 bases align to TRBD2. The CDR3 loop spans 13 amino acids. The ends lost 8 bases at V and 7 bases at J; junction bases unmatched: 6. Germline V lookup: CDR1 SNHLY, CDR2 FYNNEI. The CDR3 bases are TGTGCCAGCCAGGGACTAGCTTCGAATGAGCAGTTCTTC. It encodes CASQGLASNEQFF.

The V call is TRBV7-9, the J call TRBJ2-7, with 8 bases lining up with TRBD1. Germline CDR1 is SEHNR and CDR2 is FQNEAQ (reference sequence). The junction had 15 bases not matched to a gene; V was cut back by 5 bases and J by 3 bases. CDR3 length: 17 amino acids. CDR3 sequence (DNA): TGTGCCAGCAGCCCCACACTTGGGACAGGACCAGTCTACGAGCAGTACTTC. It yields the protein CASSPTLGTGPVYEQYF.

This chain links TRBV10-2 with TRBJ2-3, with 7 bases that match TRBD2. With V trimmed by 8 bases and J by 5 bases, 7 bases remained unmatched. Germline lookup yields CDR1 WSHSY and CDR2 SAAADI. This CDR3 spans 13 amino acids. CDR3: CASGRELIDTQYF. The CDR3 DNA reads TGCGCCAGCGGGCGGGAGCTGATAGATACGCAGTATTTT.

This chain connects TRBV5-4 to TRBJ1-1, with D perhaps TRBD1 (5 bases). Trimming removed 4 bases at V and 8 bases at J, with 15 bases between. This CDR3 is built from 13 residues. Germline V gene sequence: CDR1 SGHNT, CDR2 YYREEE (reference sequence). Here the CDR3 DNA reads TGTGCCAGCAGCACTGACCGGGACTTCGAAGCTTTCTTT. Protein: CASSTDRDFEAFF.

V usage is TRBV4-2 and J usage is TRBJ1-1, with 7 bases matching TRBD1. Germline CDR1 is LGHNA and CDR2 is YNFKEQ. The CDR3 loop spans 12 amino acids. The trim removed 4 bases at V and 8 bases at J, leaving 4 bases unmatched. CDR3 loop: CASSPPGQEAFF. The CDR3 coding sequence is TGTGCCAGCAGCCCGCCGGGACAGGAAGCTTTCTTT.

The chain combines TRBV18 with TRBJ2-3, with 9 bases matching TRBD2. With V trimmed by 6 bases and J by 2 bases, 6 bases remained unmatched. The CDR3 spans 15 residues. Per the germline V gene, CDR1 is KGHSH and CDR2 is LQKENI. CDR3 sequence (DNA): TGTGCCAGCTCCCCGTTAGCGGGGGCCACAGATACGCAGTATTTT. Translating it yields CASSPLAGATDTQYF.

The V and J genes are TRBV7-8 and TRBJ2-1; D is ambiguous. The V end was cut by 5 bases, the J end by 4 bases, with 6 bases between. Germline V gene sequence: CDR1 SGHVS, CDR2 FQNEAQ. The CDR3 is 12 residues long. CDR3 nucleotides: TGTGCCAGCAGCGGTGCGTACAATGAGCAGTTCTTC. Amino acid sequence: CASSGAYNEQFF.

The CDR3 loop reads CASRGTVNQPQHF. The CDR3 DNA reads as TGTGCCAGCAGAGGGACAGTCAATCAGCCCCAGCATTTT. The chain links TRBV6-4 to TRBJ1-5, with 7 bases that match TRBD1. Per germline, CDR1 MRHNA and CDR2 SNTAGT. With 6 bases clipped from V and 3 bases from J, the junction kept 2 bases outside the gene matches. This CDR3 has 13 residues.

The J gene is TRBJ1-1, the V gene TRBV5-1, with 10 bases identical to TRBD1. There are 15 residues in the CDR3. Germline V gene data show CDR1 as SGHRS and CDR2 as YFSETQ. V lost 7 bases, J lost 1 base, and 7 bases stayed unmatched. CDR3 region: CASGTGQGQNTEAFF. The DNA of the CDR3 is TGCGCCAGCGGAACGGGACAGGGGCAGAACACTGAAGCTTTCTTT.

This rearrangement joins TRBV7-2 to TRBJ2-7; tentatively, D is TRBD1 (7 bases). The V gene lost 5 bases and the J gene lost 4 bases, with 9 bases spanning the gap. The CDR3 consists of 12 residues. Germline CDR1 and CDR2: SGHTA and FQGNSA. CDR3 sequence reads: CASSAGQYEQYF. The CDR3, as DNA: TGTGCCAGCAGCGCGGGACAGTACGAGCAGTACTTC. Drawing the rest from reference TRBV7-2 and TRBJ2-7, the complete variable domain is GAGVSQSPSNKVTEKGKDVELRCDPISGHTALYWYRQSLGQGLEFLIYFQGNSAPDKSGLPSDRFSAERTGGSVSTLTIQRTQQEDSAVYLCASSAGQYEQYFGPGTRLTVT.

The chain joins TRBV10-3 to TRBJ1-1; unclear D gene. CDR1 ENHRY and CDR2 SYGVKD come from the germline V gene. V was trimmed by 6 bases and J by 4 bases, leaving 18 bases between them. The CDR3 is 15 amino acids. CDR3 in DNA: TGTGCCATCAGATCCGAAAACATGGGAACCACTGAAGCTTTCTTT. This sequence encodes CAIRSENMGTTEAFF.

This sequence joins TRBV5-1 and TRBJ1-5, with TRBD1 matching over 10 bases. Germline trimming cut 0 bases from V and 7 bases from J; bases unmatched to any gene: 4. The CDR3 totals 15 residues. The germline V gene has CDR1 SGHRS and CDR2 YFSETQ. The CDR3 region is CASSLGQGALQPQHF. As DNA, the CDR3 is TGCGCCAGCAGCTTGGGACAGGGGGCTTTACAGCCCCAGCATTTT. The variable domain in full, with the rest retrieved from reference TRBV5-1 and TRBJ1-5, is KAGVTQTPRYLIKTRGQQVTLSCSPISGHRSVSWYQQTPGQGLQFLFEYFSETQRNKGNFPGRFSGRQFSNSRSEMNVSTLELGDSALYLCASSLGQGALQPQHFGDGTRLSIL.

This sequence joins TRBV7-9 and TRBJ2-7, with TRBD2 as a possible D gene (7 bases). This CDR3 is built from 17 residues. The germline gives CDR1 SEHNR, CDR2 FQNEAQ (reference sequence). With 8 bases removed from V and 3 bases from J, the gap between germline ends came to 26 bases. CDR3 DNA sequence: TGTGCCAGCTCCTCCCCGCGTACAGGGAGGGTTGACTACGAGCAGTACTTC. Translated, it gives CASSSPRTGRVDYEQYF.

The chain combines TRBV7-2 with TRBJ2-7, with D perhaps TRBD2 (5 bases). CDR1 is SGHTA, CDR2 FQGNSA, per germline. The length of the CDR3 is 19 residues. V was shortened by 5 bases and J by 1 base, with 27 bases between the two germline ends. The CDR3 nucleotides are TGTGCCAGCAGCCTCGCAACCGGACTGGCCTCCCACCTTTCCTACGAGCAGTACTTC. Residues: CASSLATGLASHLSYEQYF.

The V and J genes are TRBV13 and TRBJ1-1; maybe TRBD1 (5 bases). Trimming pared 3 bases from V and 9 bases from J, leaving 17 bases between. In germline, CDR1 is PRHDT, CDR2 FYEKMQ (reference sequence). This CDR3 spans 14 amino acids. The DNA of the CDR3 is TGTGCCAGCAGCTTCGGACAAACTCAGGTTCAAGCTTTCTTT. This translates into CASSFGQTQVQAFF.

The chain is built from TRBV6-5 and TRBJ2-5; 10 bases align to TRBD2. The tail of the sequence fits TRBJ2-7 better, so the J call may be wrong. Germline CDR1 and CDR2: MNHEY and SVGAGI. CDR3 size: 15 residues. In DNA form, the CDR3 reads TGTGCCAGCAGCCCCCGGAGCGGGAGGGCCTACGAGCAGTACTTC. It yields the protein CASSPRSGRAYEQYF.

The rearrangement uses TRBV7-3 and TRBJ2-1; TRBD2 matches 7 bases. The CDR3 covers 19 residues. Germline V gives CDR1 SGHTA, CDR2 FQGTGA. The junction had 12 bases not matched to a gene; V was cut back by 1 base and J by 0 bases. In DNA form, the CDR3 reads TGTGCCAGCAGCTTAAAAGCTAGCGGACTAGTACCCTCCTACAATGAGCAGTTCTTC. It specifies CASSLKASGLVPSYNEQFF.

The V gene is TRBV27, the J gene TRBJ1-1, with a tentative D call TRBD1 (6 bases). The V gene lost 7 bases and the J gene lost 0 bases, with 21 bases spanning the gap. CDR1 MNHEY and CDR2 SMNVEV come from the germline V gene (reference sequence). The CDR3 loop spans 17 amino acids. CDR3 sequence reads: CASTHQGPGGMNTEAFF. DNA for the CDR3: TGTGCCAGCACTCATCAGGGGCCCGGGGGCATGAACACTGAAGCTTTCTTT.

The CDR3 here is CASSPGAADTQYF. The CDR3 nucleotides are TGTGCCAGCAGCCCCGGGGCTGCAGATACGCAGTATTTT. The chain joins TRBV7-9 to TRBJ2-3; D is perhaps TRBD1 or TRBD2 (5 bases each). Germline lookup yields CDR1 SEHNR and CDR2 FQNEAQ (reference sequence). V lost 5 bases and J 4 bases, leaving 10 bases between the germline ends. This CDR3 is built from 13 residues.